This T cell receptor beta chain appears in the sequencing data of a study of blood T cell repertoires in COVID-19. Profiling relied on immunoSEQ multiplex PCR, and the TCRdb table lists in-frame clones only, not all of them. Of around 190,000 clones listed, roughly 85% are singletons. Germline CDR1 reads LNHNV; CDR2 reads YYDKDF (reference sequence). The CDR3 runs 16 residues. Trimming at V came to 4 bases and at J to 4 bases, leaving 10 bases not matched to a gene. The chain combines TRBV15 with TRBJ1-5; 7 bases are shared with TRBD1. Sequencing was carried out using peripheral blood. The TCR originated in a woman older than 75 with acute or convalescent COVID-19. The CDR3 sequence: CATSKGRDSPNQPQHF. CDR3 coding DNA: TGTGCCACCAGCAAAGGCCGGGACAGCCCTAATCAGCCCCAGCATTTT.